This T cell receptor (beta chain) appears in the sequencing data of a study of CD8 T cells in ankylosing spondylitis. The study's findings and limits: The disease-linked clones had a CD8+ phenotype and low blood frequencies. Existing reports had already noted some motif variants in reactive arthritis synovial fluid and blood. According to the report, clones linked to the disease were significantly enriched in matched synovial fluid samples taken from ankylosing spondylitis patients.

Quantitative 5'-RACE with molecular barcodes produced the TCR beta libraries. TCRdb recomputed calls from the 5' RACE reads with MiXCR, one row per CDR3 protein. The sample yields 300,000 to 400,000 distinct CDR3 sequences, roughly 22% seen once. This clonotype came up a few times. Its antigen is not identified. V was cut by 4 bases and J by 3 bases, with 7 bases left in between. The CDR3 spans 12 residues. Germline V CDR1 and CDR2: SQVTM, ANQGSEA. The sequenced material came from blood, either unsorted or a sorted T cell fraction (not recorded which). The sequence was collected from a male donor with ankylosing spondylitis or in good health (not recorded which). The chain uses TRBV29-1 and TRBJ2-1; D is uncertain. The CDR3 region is CSVVRLYNEQFF. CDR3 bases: TGCAGCGTTGTGCGACTCTACAATGAGCAGTTCTTC.